The next 4 T cell receptor beta chains were all read from a single sample in a study of identical twins. TCRdb itself ran the 5' RACE reads through MiXCR, one entry per CDR3 protein. The profile shows around 1.7 million distinct CDR3 sequences, about 32% of them singletons. The sample was cord blood. Receptors originate from a newborn girl in good health.

CDR3 DNA: TGCGCCAGCAGCCAACCGACAATGAACACTGAAGCTTTCTTT. Translation: CASSQPTMNTEAFF. V gene TRBV4-1 combines with J gene TRBJ1-1; D is unclear. This CDR3 region has 14 residues. The V gene's germline CDR1 is MGHRA and CDR2 YSYEKL. V lost 2 bases to trimming and J lost 0 bases, with 7 bases between them.

V usage is TRBV3-1 and J usage is TRBJ2-5; D may be TRBD2 (5 bases). Trimming took 4 bases from V and 1 from J, leaving 10 bases between them. This CDR3 has 14 residues. CDR1 LGHDT and CDR2 YNNKEL come from the germline V gene (reference sequence). CDR3 protein: CASSPRTFQETQYF. The CDR3 DNA is TGTGCCAGCAGCCCCAGGACTTTCCAAGAGACCCAGTACTTC.

V and J are TRBV10-3 and TRBJ1-1; the D gene is possibly TRBD1 (5 bases). Trimming took off 10 bases at V and 1 base at J, with 13 bases between the two ends. This CDR3 spans 13 amino acids. The germline V gene has CDR1 ENHRY and CDR2 SYGVKD. The CDR3 DNA reads TGTGCCACCTCAGAGAGGGGGAACACTGAAGCTTTCTTT. It translates to CATSERGNTEAFF.

This clonotype showed up just a few times. This chain joins TRBV9 and TRBJ2-7; D gene unclear. CDR1 and CDR2 from the germline V gene are SGDLS and YYNGEE. Deletions cut 4 bases from V and 3 bases from J, with 17 bases between. CDR3 length: 15 amino acids. The CDR3 region is CASSLRGGDFYEQYF. Written as DNA, the CDR3 is TGTGCCAGCAGCCTCCGAGGTGGGGATTTCTACGAGCAGTACTTC.